This entry is about one TCR beta chain. Which antigen it targets is not known. No base quality information exists; no much larger clone differs at one position. Healthy HIV-negative adults with no recently reported acute infections or vaccinations were included as donors. All donors were Caucasian adults living in Nashville, Tennessee, USA. CD4+ T cells were enriched by magnetic negative selection, after which naive cells were positively selected on CD45RA and the negative fraction was taken as the memory subset. Blood was collected by leukapheresis, and PBMCs were isolated by Ficoll-Histopaque density gradient centrifugation and then cryopreserved in liquid nitrogen vapor phase. Analytical flow cytometry was used to check the purity and quantity of every magnetically sorted T cell population. Genomic DNA was isolated from each sorted fraction and quantified by UV absorbance on a Nanodrop 2000c. The data are from a study of shared clonotypes between healthy human individuals (dated by TCRdb to about 2020). Broadly, across the study: Three men and a couple of women, aged 18 to 49 years, made up the cohort. Between about 0.8 and 9 billion PBMCs per donor were obtained by leukapheresis. Blood TCR repertoires of a handful of healthy adults were deeply sequenced to estimate repertoire size and the extent of clonotype sharing between individuals. Per donor, three plates each were used for CD4 naive and CD4 memory, two for CD8 naive, and one for CD8 memory. Different laboratories and diverse techniques were used to prepare libraries and sequence TCR repertoires, to increase sequencing depth and limit assay-specific biases.

The CDR3, from cysteine to phenylalanine, totals 15 residues. CDR3 DNA is the only sequence kept; it has 45 bases, read in frame from the first base. CDR1 and CDR2 are drawn from the germline V gene: SNHLY, FYNNEI. Trimming removed 8 bases from V and 5 bases from J; the gene matches leave 14 bases unexplained. Using the deep immunoSEQ assay, TCR CDR3 regions were amplified from genomic DNA by multiplex PCR. Extracted genomic DNA from each cell subset was spread evenly across all wells of several immunoSEQ 96-well plates, with each plate serving as a replicate. Each replicate PCR for sorted subsets received 150 to 250 ng genomic DNA, equal to 28,000 or so T cell genomes. Purified libraries were measured with a Qubit 3.0 fluorometer, size-checked on a Bioanalyzer 2100, and measured again with the KAPA Library Quantification kit. Each immunoSEQ 96-well plate was sequenced on its own single-read 150-cycle Illumina NextSeq 550 flow cell. The source study handled its data this way. Because the immunoSEQ output held only junctional sequences and lacked quality scores, the filtering could not match the filtering applied to full-length reads. To assign V/J genes and CDR3, sequences were annotated using PyIR, a Python wrapper for IgBLAST v1.9, with IMGT germline references. Reads with weak V/J assignments (E-value above 1e-6), missing CDR3, stop codons, out-of-frame junctions, or ambiguous translated residues were removed. V3J clonotypes were defined as sequences sharing the same inferred V gene, J gene, and CDR3 amino acid sequence. Percentage overlap between repertoires was calculated by dividing the number of shared unique clonotypes by the size of the smaller repertoire. Three approaches were used to assess repertoire richness: RTK rarefaction, the Chao1 estimator, and Recon v2.1 estimates of unobserved clonotypes. For all TCRbeta clonotypes obtained by the gDNA method from a handful of donors, generation probabilities were computed with OLGA. TCRdb provides this immuneACCESS table in a form limited to in-frame rearrangements. Some clones are lacking; in checked studies, under half of them reflect an unresolved V gene, and why the rest are absent is not known. V, J and clone size reflect that table, while D and trimming were determined from the DNA. Across this sample there are around 990,000 clones, with about 80% seen only once. Roughly 0.83% of the sample is taken by the ten largest.

Summary of the overall study and its limitations: Compared with non-shared clonotypes, the clonotypes found in all four sorted-subset donors had higher generation probabilities. Only blood was sampled, and tissue TCR repertoires likely differ from those in blood. Pairwise subsampling indicated that sequencing depth was expected to affect the degree of clonotype sharing among donors. Even with the large sequencing depth, rarefaction of the sorted-subset datasets indicated that sequencing was incomplete. The small number of donors limited the genetic and exposure-history diversity represented. Naive subsets generally had larger estimated clonotype richness than memory subsets. Sharing across a few donors was observed for 5% to 6.5% of naive CD4, 3% to 3.5% of naive CD8, about 2.5% of memory CD4, and approximately 0.41% of memory CD8 clonotypes.

Sequencing was done on a sample of memory CD4+ T cells from PBMCs. In light of the paper, this sample's cell subset or site label describes: CD45RA-negative fraction. This clonotype originated in a man aged 18 to 29 in good health. Some clones in this sample may be carry-over from other donors' samples. The rearranged segments are TRBV2 and TRBJ2-5, with 7 junctional bases fitting TRBD2. The CDR3 here reads CASVTGTTSWETQYF. The DNA sequence is given as TGTGCCAGCGTAACCGGGACTACCTCGTGGGAGACCCAGTACTTC.